Each of the 4 T cell receptor beta chains below was sequenced from the same sample in a study of shared clonotypes between healthy human individuals. Repertoires were generated with immunoSEQ multiplex PCR, while TCRdb's copy carries only in-frame clones and drops some. The sample records 190,000 or so clones, 65% to 80% being singletons. The sequencing sample was made of memory CD4+ T cells sorted from blood. Subset here: CD45RA-negative fraction. Receptors were obtained from a man aged 25 to 45 in good health.

The chain combines TRBV6-1 with TRBJ1-5; D unclear. Per germline, CDR1 MNHNS and CDR2 SASEGT. Trimming cost V 2 bases and J 5 bases, with 1 base left between them. CDR3 length: 11 amino acids. The CDR3 sequence is CASSEYQPQHF. In DNA form, the CDR3 reads TGTGCCAGCAGTGAATATCAGCCCCAGCATTTT.

The V and J genes are TRBV5-4 and TRBJ2-1, with 10 bases aligning to TRBD2. Per germline, CDR1 SGHNT and CDR2 YYREEE (reference sequence). Trimming cost V 4 bases and J 0 bases; bases outside gene matches: 10. The CDR3 runs 18 residues. CDR3 amino acids: CASSHITSGMSSYNEQFF. Written as DNA, the CDR3 is TGTGCCAGCAGCCATATAACTAGCGGGATGAGCTCCTACAATGAGCAGTTCTTC.

The chain combines TRBV27 with TRBJ2-7; unclear D gene. The V gene lost 4 bases and the J gene lost 1 base, with 5 bases spanning the gap. Germline CDR1 reads MNHEY; CDR2 reads SMNVEV (reference sequence). This CDR3 is 12 amino acids long. This CDR3 reads CASSSLSYEQYF. DNA of the CDR3: TGTGCCAGCAGTTCTTTATCCTACGAGCAGTACTTC.

This rearrangement joins TRBV7-2 to TRBJ2-5, with TRBD2 matching 11 bases. The CDR3 spans 18 residues. V dropped 1 base and J dropped 1; count of bases not matched to a gene: 8. Germline values: CDR1 SGHTA, CDR2 FQGNSA. This CDR3 is CASSLGSVAGGIQETQYF. The CDR3 nucleotides are TGTGCCAGCAGCTTAGGGTCCGTAGCGGGAGGGATCCAAGAGACCCAGTACTTC.